This entry features one TCR beta chain sequence. No antigen is known for it. The data were taken from a study of T cells in Graves' hyperthyroidism and ophthalmopathy. Study outcomes and limitations: Ophthalmopathy was identified by the model a median about seven months ahead of onset.

Trimming removed 9 bases from V and 3 bases from J; junction bases left unmatched: 13. This CDR3 region has 16 residues. The germline V gene has CDR1 SGHVT and CDR2 SQSDAQ. On the basis of clinical symptoms, serum thyroxine and TRAb, thyroid ultrasound and orbital computed tomography, diagnoses were made. TCR beta CDR3 sequences were amplified from RNA transcripts. The HTBI primer set was used in a first-round RT-PCR of the TCR CDR3. Each CDR3 protein is one row after TCRdb ran MiXCR on the multiplex PCR reads. Of around 660,000 distinct CDR3 sequences listed, over 40% are singletons. The chain has TRBV7-4 and TRBJ1-5; 8 nucleotides line up with TRBD1. Sequenced material: peripheral blood or thyroid tissue (not recorded which). This TCR came from an adult man with Graves' disease, either hyperthyroidism or ophthalmopathy (not recorded which). DNA for the CDR3: TGTGCCAGGAGTGCGCCGGGACAGGAGTACAATCAGCCCCAGCATTTT. Translation: CARSAPGQEYNQPQHF.